This T cell receptor (beta chain) was sequenced during a study of molecular identifiers for immune sequencing clone quantification. Findings of the study overall: In naive cells, under 1% of molecules belonged to clones above 20 RNA copies, against over 97% in effector cells.

Notes on this clonotype: Its matching antigen is unknown.

Sorted cells numbering about 20,000 to 1,000,000, with 10%, 30% or 50% RNA, yielded the naive CD8 libraries. Sorting isolated naive CD8 T cells as CD8+CD4-CCR7+CD45RA+ events. Germline V CDR1 and CDR2: SGHTA, FQGNSA. The CDR3 is made up of 17 amino acids. The junction had 12 bases not matched to a gene; V was cut back by 1 base and J by 4 bases. TCRdb ran MiXCR on the PCR reads and lists one entry per CDR3 protein. This table has approximately 680,000 distinct CDR3 sequences, roughly 27% appearing once. The sample comprised naive CD8+ T cells from blood, with Jurkat cell RNA spiked in. Subset specified: FACS-sorted CD8+CD4-CCR7+CD45RA+ naive T cells. This sequence originates from a human donor in good health. Some libraries in this study had Jurkat cell RNA spiked in. The chain carries TRBV7-2 and TRBJ2-7, with TRBD1 matching over 8 bases. The chain's CDR3 is CASSLEGQAYAWYEQYF. DNA for the CDR3: TGTGCCAGCAGCTTAGAGGGACAGGCGTACGCCTGGTACGAGCAGTACTTC.